This TCR beta chain is drawn from a study of T cells in Graves' hyperthyroidism and ophthalmopathy. The overall study: The initial diagnosis was the point when peripheral blood was collected, ahead of any treatment.

Source material for PBMCs was over 7.5 ml fresh peripheral blood. The germline CDR1 and CDR2 sequences are LGHDT and YNNKEL (reference sequence). Deletions cut 1 base from V and 2 bases from J, with 15 bases between. The CDR3 runs 16 residues. This clonotype was picked up a small number of times. Template material for amplifying TCR beta CDR3 regions consisted of RNA transcripts. With the HTBI primer set, the TCR CDR3 went through a first round of RT-PCR. Via MiXCR, TCRdb re-called the multiplex PCR reads, giving one row per CDR3 protein. The data contain hundreds of thousands of distinct CDR3 sequences, 15% to 20% of them singletons.

The sequence came from a woman in her 30s with Graves' hyperthyroidism. The V call is TRBV3-1, the J call TRBJ2-7, with D hard to call. Sequencing was done on a sample of blood. CDR3 DNA: TGTGCCAGCAGCCAAGGTAAAGGGATCGATGCCTACGAGCAGTACTTC. Residues: CASSQGKGIDAYEQYF.